This TCR beta chain was sequenced during a study of blood T cell repertoires in COVID-19. As for the study in general: Acute-phase and convalescent COVID-19 samples originated in the United States, Italy and Spain. Sample material is recorded as cDNA or gDNA derived from T cells, B-cell-depleted T cells, or PBMCs.

Germline CDR1 SGHTA, CDR2 FQGNSA. This CDR3 contains 16 residues. V gave up 5 bases and J gave up 3 bases; unmatched junction bases: 8. Method: immunoSEQ multiplex PCR; TCRdb's copy keeps in-frame clones and lacks some. The table has 150,000 or so clones, about 85% seen once. The TCR sequence derives from a man aged 18 to 29 with acute or convalescent COVID-19. The sequencing sample was made of peripheral blood. The chain employs TRBV7-2 and TRBJ2-1, with 9 bases matching TRBD2. This CDR3 reads CASSHSSGEFYNEQFF. DNA for the CDR3: TGTGCCAGCAGCCATTCTAGCGGGGAGTTCTACAATGAGCAGTTCTTC. Together with reference TRBV7-2 and TRBJ2-1, the CDR3 gives the full variable domain: GAGVSQSPSNKVTEKGKDVELRCDPISGHTALYWYRQSLGQGLEFLIYFQGNSAPDKSGLPSDRFSAERTGGSVSTLTIQRTQQEDSAVYLCASSHSSGEFYNEQFFGPGTRLTVL.